This T cell receptor beta chain was identified in a study of blood T cell repertoires in COVID-19. Background on the study: There were acute and convalescent COVID-19 samples, and they came from the United States, Italy and Spain. The analysed material was cDNA or gDNA that came from T cells, B-cell-depleted T cells, or PBMCs.

Study processing details: The authors estimated nucleated cell counts from reference gene primer amplification. Measured with immunoSEQ multiplex PCR; TCRdb has only the in-frame clones, and not every one. V and J calls and clone size are as listed in that table; D and trimming were resolved from the DNA. The table has 150,000 to 200,000 clones, roughly 87% seen once. In germline, CDR1 is LGHNA, CDR2 YSLEER. CDR3 length equals 16 residues. Trimming left V 0 bases short and J 1 base short, with 13 bases between. The rearrangement uses TRBV4-3 and TRBJ2-7, with D perhaps matching TRBD1 (5 bases). This clonotype was obtained from a human donor in a cohort sampled during active COVID-19. Sequencing was done on a sample of peripheral blood. The chain's CDR3 is CASSQDRQGSSYEQYF. The CDR3 DNA is TGCGCCAGCAGCCAAGATCGCCAGGGATCGTCCTACGAGCAGTACTTC.